The 17 T cell receptor beta chains below come from one sample, sequenced in a study of radiation and T cells in renal cell carcinoma (TCRdb year 2020). Per the publication, the time point label means: tumor resected at nephrectomy. The treatment or condition label of this sample denotes: 15 Gy SBRT to primary tumor, nephrectomy 4 weeks later. Receptors were amplified or captured by the immunoSEQ multiplex PCR assay. The table comes from immuneACCESS by way of TCRdb, which keeps in-frame sequences with V and J called. Part of the clones is missing from these tables; in studies checked, under half for an unresolved V gene and the rest for unknown reasons. In this sample the table shows over 15,000 clones, about 56% of which occur a single time. The ten largest clones take up 12% of the sample. The sequences come from tumor tissue, collected from a patient whose treatment included radiotherapy and nephrectomy. The receptor source for this set is a man aged 45-65 years with renal cell carcinoma.

This chain links TRBV5-1 with TRBJ1-4; D remains unclear. Trimming shortened V by 0 bases and J by 0 bases, and 6 bases separated the two germline ends. Germline CDR1 and CDR2: SGHRS and YFSETQ. The CDR3 runs to 15 residues. The chain's CDR3 is CASSLEDATNEKLFF. In nucleotides, the CDR3 is TGCGCCAGCAGCTTGGAGGATGCAACTAATGAAAAACTGTTTTTT.

This chain links TRBV6-5 with TRBJ2-5; 8 bases are shared with TRBD2. This CDR3 is 15 amino acids long. Germline loops: CDR1 MNHEY, CDR2 SVGAGI. V lost 1 base to trimming and J lost 1 base; unmatched junction nucleotides: 2. In nucleotides, the CDR3 is TGTGCCAGCAGTTACTTGGCGGGGGGCCAAGAGACCCAGTACTTC. It specifies CASSYLAGGQETQYF.

CDR3 nucleotide sequence: TGTGCCAGCAAATGGGAGTCCCTCGGGGAGCTGTTTTTT. This codes for CASKWESLGELFF. The V and J genes are TRBV6-1 and TRBJ2-2; D is perhaps TRBD2 (5 bases). Germline V gene lookup returns CDR1 MNHNS and CDR2 SASEGT. Trimming removed 7 bases from V and 7 bases from J, with 13 bases in between. This CDR3 region has 13 residues.

This rearrangement joins TRBV6-5 to TRBJ2-7; D remains ambiguous. The CDR3 is made up of 13 amino acids. Germline CDR1 MNHEY, CDR2 SVGAGI. V was cut by 2 bases and J by 7 bases, with 12 bases left in between. The CDR3: CASSYDHSREQYF. The CDR3 DNA follows: TGTGCCAGCAGTTACGACCATTCTCGGGAGCAGTACTTC.

This clone has more than one count but fewer than ten. The rearrangement joins TRBV28 to TRBJ1-5; perhaps TRBD1 as D (5 bases). Germline V lookup: CDR1 MDHEN, CDR2 SYDVKM. Between the trimmed V and J ends, which lost 5 bases and 6 bases, there was a span of 11 bases. The CDR3 loop spans 13 amino acids. In DNA, the CDR3 is TGTGCCAGCAGTCGCGAGGGACGTCAGCCCCAGCATTTT. It encodes CASSREGRQPQHF. Filled out from reference TRBV28 and TRBJ1-5, the complete variable domain reads DVKVTQSSRYLVKRTGEKVFLECVQDMDHENMFWYRQDPGLGLRLIYFSYDVKMKEKGDIPEGYSVSREKKERFSLILESASTNQTSMYLCASSREGRQPQHFGDGTRLSIL.

This chain uses TRBV11-2 with TRBJ1-5; TRBD1 aligns across 9 bases. CDR3 size: 16 residues. Per the germline V gene, CDR1 is SGHAT and CDR2 is FQNNGV. J gave up 6 bases and V 5 bases, and 11 bases lay outside the gene matches. The CDR3 DNA follows: TGTGCCAGCAGCGCCGGGACAGGGTTTTTGGGTCAGCCCCAGCATTTT. Encoded protein: CASSAGTGFLGQPQHF.

The chain joins TRBV7-9 to TRBJ1-2; D may be TRBD1 (5 bases). The V gene's germline CDR1 is SEHNR and CDR2 FQNEAQ (reference sequence). The CDR3 is 14 amino acids. Trimming cost V 0 bases and J 3 bases, with 8 bases left between them. CDR3 sequence: CASSLADRYYGYTF. CDR3 nucleotide sequence: TGTGCCAGCAGCTTAGCCGACAGATACTATGGCTACACCTTC.

The gene calls are TRBV15 and TRBJ1-5; D remains unclear. CDR3 length: 13 residues. V was shortened by 4 bases and J by 5 bases, with 9 bases between the two germline ends. Germline assignment: CDR1 LNHNV and CDR2 YYDKDF (reference sequence). This CDR3 is CATSTQYDQPQHF. Written as DNA, the CDR3 is TGTGCCACCAGCACTCAATATGATCAGCCCCAGCATTTT.

In regard to this clone: Different DNA sequences within this sample yield the same CDR3. The rearrangement links TRBV5-1 to TRBJ1-1, with 8 bases matching TRBD1. This CDR3 is 16 amino acids long. Trimming at V came to 0 bases and at J to 0 bases, leaving 4 bases not matched to a gene. Germline assignment: CDR1 SGHRS and CDR2 YFSETQ. This CDR3 reads CASSLGTGTLNTEAFF. CDR3 DNA sequence: TGCGCCAGCAGCTTGGGGACAGGGACTTTGAACACTGAAGCTTTCTTT.

The genes are TRBV7-3 and TRBJ1-1; unclear D gene. The CDR3 covers 11 residues. V lost 4 bases, J lost 6 bases, and 6 bases lay in between. Per germline, CDR1 SGHTA and CDR2 FQGTGA. This CDR3 is CASSSGAEAFF. DNA for the CDR3: TGTGCCAGCAGCTCGGGAGCTGAAGCTTTCTTT.

This clone has a handful of counts. V and J are TRBV30 and TRBJ1-2; 12 positions agree with TRBD1. The CDR3 consists of 17 residues. CDR1 is GTSNPN and CDR2 is SVGIG in the germline V gene (reference sequence). J gave up 2 bases and V 4 bases, and 11 bases lay outside the gene matches. The CDR3 region is CAWKRGTGGKGNYGYTF. CDR3 DNA sequence: TGTGCCTGGAAGCGGGGGACAGGGGGCAAGGGGAACTATGGCTACACCTTC.

This clone occurred many times. This chain connects TRBV5-4 to TRBJ2-3; 9 nucleotides line up with TRBD2. The V gene's germline CDR1 is SGHNT and CDR2 YYREEE (reference sequence). Losses at the gene ends were 4 bases for V and 0 bases for J; bases not matched to a gene: 6. The CDR3 extends over 16 amino acids. CDR3 loop: CASSEKLAGSTDTQYF. CDR3 sequence (DNA): TGTGCCAGCAGCGAAAAACTAGCGGGTAGCACAGATACGCAGTATTTT.

The gene calls are TRBV10-3 and TRBJ2-1; 7 bases are a match to TRBD1. Per germline, CDR1 ENHRY and CDR2 SYGVKD. The CDR3 contains 15 residues. After removal of 4 bases from V and 3 bases from J, the junction contained 6 bases not matched to a gene. The CDR3 loop reads CAISVVRGLYNEQFF. CDR3 nucleotide sequence: TGTGCCATCAGTGTGGTGAGGGGGCTCTACAATGAGCAGTTCTTC.

In its sample, this clone was seen a few times. The chain employs TRBV10-1 and TRBJ2-7, with 9 bases that match TRBD1. The CDR3 length is 16 residues. Germline V gene lookup returns CDR1 WNHNN and CDR2 SYGVQD (reference sequence). The ends lost 7 bases at V and 7 bases at J; junction bases unmatched: 17. The CDR3 loop is CASTPSLGTGMWEQYF. CDR3 in DNA: TGCGCCAGCACCCCTAGTCTGGGGACAGGGATGTGGGAGCAGTACTTC.

This clone qualifies as large. The gene calls are TRBV7-9 and TRBJ2-7; unclear D gene. The CDR3 is 14 amino acids. CDR1 is SEHNR, CDR2 FQNEAQ, per germline (reference sequence). V lost 2 bases, J lost 3 bases, and 11 bases lay in between. The DNA for the CDR3 is TGTGCCAGCAGCTTAACCGGTGTCCACTACGAGCAGTACTTC. As protein: CASSLTGVHYEQYF.

The chain couples TRBV6-1 to TRBJ1-3, with 8 bases lining up with TRBD1. V gave up 3 bases and J gave up 0 bases; unmatched junction bases: 7. The CDR3 spans 17 residues. CDR1 and CDR2 from the germline V gene are MNHNS and SASEGT. CDR3 sequence (DNA): TGTGCCAGCAGTGACCCCGGGGACAGGAGCTCTGGAAACACCATATATTTT. It codes for CASSDPGDRSSGNTIYF.

This chain joins TRBV7-2 and TRBJ2-5; the D call may be TRBD1 or TRBD2 (5 bases each). V was shortened by 5 bases and J by 8 bases, with 15 bases between the two germline ends. The CDR3 contains 13 residues. Germline loops: CDR1 SGHTA, CDR2 FQGNSA. The CDR3 sequence is CASSPRHRDTQYF. The CDR3 nucleotides are TGTGCCAGCAGCCCCCGCCATCGGGACACCCAGTACTTC. The whole variable domain, remainder taken from reference TRBV7-2 and TRBJ2-5, is GAGVSQSPSNKVTEKGKDVELRCDPISGHTALYWYRQSLGQGLEFLIYFQGNSAPDKSGLPSDRFSAERTGGSVSTLTIQRTQQEDSAVYLCASSPRHRDTQYFGPGTRLLVL.